This T cell receptor (beta chain) was profiled in a study of identical twins. TCRdb reprocessed the 5' RACE reads with MiXCR, giving one entry per CDR3 protein. This sample carries about 730,000 distinct CDR3 sequences, 21% of them seen once, and the ten largest clones take roughly 4%. This clonotype was picked up many times. This CDR3 spans 13 amino acids. Between the trimmed V and J ends, which lost 2 bases and 5 bases, there was a span of 9 bases. These records were also assigned to another study, of T cells expressing NK-cell markers.

Sequenced input: PBMCs. The origin of this receptor is a young woman in good health. The rearrangement links TRBV12-3 or TRBV12-4 to TRBJ2-5, with no clear D. CDR3: CASSLRVGETQYF. Written as DNA, the CDR3 is TGTGCCAGCAGTTTAAGGGTGGGGGAGACCCAGTACTTC.